The 15 T cell receptor beta chains in this list originate from one sample, sequenced in a study of blood T cell repertoires in COVID-19. The data were produced by immunoSEQ multiplex PCR, yet TCRdb's version contains in-frame clones alone and is incomplete. The repertoire holds around 270,000 clones, with under 90% as singletons. Material for sequencing was peripheral blood. Source of these receptors: a man in his 60s with acute or convalescent COVID-19.

The chain links TRBV5-1 to TRBJ2-7; unclear D gene. Trimming stripped 0 bases from V and 0 bases from J, with 13 bases between. The CDR3 extends over 16 amino acids. Germline V lookup: CDR1 SGHRS, CDR2 YFSETQ. The CDR3 DNA follows: TGCGCCAGCAGCTTGGGAGTGGGCCTGAGCTCCTACGAGCAGTACTTC. This translates into CASSLGVGLSSYEQYF.

The V and J genes are TRBV18 and TRBJ2-4; TRBD1 aligns across 8 bases. The CDR3 covers 16 residues. With V trimmed by 5 bases and J by 4 bases, 10 bases remained unmatched. Germline V gives CDR1 KGHSH, CDR2 LQKENI. This chain's CDR3 is CASSSSGTGWKNIQYF. The CDR3 DNA sequence: TGTGCCAGCTCAAGTTCCGGGACAGGCTGGAAAAACATTCAGTACTTC.

This rearrangement joins TRBV19 to TRBJ2-1; 10 bases line up with TRBD2. V lost 5 bases to trimming and J lost 1 base; unmatched junction nucleotides: 8. This CDR3 has 17 residues. Germline CDR1 LNHDA, CDR2 SQIVND (reference sequence). In nucleotides, the CDR3 is TGTGCCAGTAGTTTGGGAAATAGCGGGAGGTCCTACAATGAGCAGTTCTTC. Its protein product is CASSLGNSGRSYNEQFF.

This clone turned up a few times. At one end the junction does not follow the germline gene, possibly because of a read error. V and J are TRBV5-8 and TRBJ1-3; D is possibly TRBD1 (6 bases). This CDR3 spans 13 amino acids. The germline V gene has CDR1 SGHTS and CDR2 YDEGEE. This CDR3 is CASSLAGVQGTNF. The CDR3 DNA is TGTGCCAGCAGCTTGGCCGGTGTGCAGGGGACGAATTTT.

V and J are TRBV6-5 and TRBJ2-3; no firm D call. CDR1 and CDR2 (germline): MNHEY, SVGAGI. Trimming removed 6 bases at V and 2 bases at J, with 12 bases between. This CDR3 has 14 residues. In DNA, the CDR3 is TGTGCCAGCAGCCTCTCCCTTCCCACAGATACGCAGTATTTT. This sequence encodes CASSLSLPTDTQYF.

The chain has TRBV7-6 and TRBJ2-5, with a possible D match to TRBD1 (6 bases). V lost 3 bases to trimming and J lost 4 bases, with 15 bases between them. Germline V lookup: CDR1 SGHVS, CDR2 FNYEAQ. The CDR3 is made up of 15 amino acids. The CDR3: CASSFAREGGETQYF. CDR3 bases: TGTGCCAGCAGCTTCGCCAGGGAAGGGGGAGAGACCCAGTACTTC.

The J gene is TRBJ2-7, the V gene TRBV13; 10 nucleotides agree with TRBD1. V shed 4 bases, J shed 1 base, and the junction held 4 bases outside the gene matches. Per the germline V gene, CDR1 is PRHDT and CDR2 is FYEKMQ (reference sequence). The CDR3 runs to 15 residues. The chain's CDR3 is CASSSRDRGSYEQYF. DNA of the CDR3: TGTGCCAGCAGCTCTCGGGACAGGGGTTCCTACGAGCAGTACTTC.

This clone was counted once. The chain is built from TRBV2 and TRBJ1-5, with no clear D. The length of the CDR3 is 13 residues. V was cut by 6 bases and J by 7 bases, with 13 bases left in between. Germline CDR1 SNHLY, CDR2 FYNNEI. CDR3 sequence (DNA): TGTGCCAGCAGGAAACAGCCGGGGCAGCCCCAGCATTTT. Its translation is CASRKQPGQPQHF. Looking up the rest from reference TRBV2 and TRBJ1-5 gives the full variable domain: EPEVTQTPSHQVTQMGQEVILRCVPISNHLYFYWYRQILGQKVEFLVSFYNNEISEKSEIFDDQFSVERPDGSNFTLKIRSTKLEDSAMYFCASRKQPGQPQHFGDGTRLSIL.

This clone was seen only a few times. This chain connects TRBV28 to TRBJ2-1, with TRBD1 matching 9 bases. J gave up 14 bases and V 3 bases, and 2 bases lay outside the gene matches. Germline V gene sequence: CDR1 MDHEN, CDR2 SYDVKM. This CDR3 spans 11 amino acids. CDR3 sequence: CASSFGTGKFF. The CDR3 region has the DNA TGTGCCAGCAGTTTTGGGACAGGGAAGTTCTTC.

This clone occurred once. V gene TRBV5-1 combines with J gene TRBJ2-5, with TRBD1 matching 7 bases. The CDR3 covers 15 residues. The germline V gene encodes CDR1 SGHRS and CDR2 YFSETQ. J lost 0 bases, V lost 2 bases, and 4 bases had no gene match. The CDR3 nucleotides are TGCGCCAGCAGCTTATCGACAGGGAACCAAGAGACCCAGTACTTC. This gives the protein CASSLSTGNQETQYF.

The chain carries TRBV6-5 and TRBJ2-7; 7 bases agree with TRBD1. Germline assignment: CDR1 MNHEY and CDR2 SVGAGI. This CDR3 has 16 amino acids. Trimming at V came to 0 bases and at J to 6 bases, leaving 11 bases not matched to a gene. In nucleotides, the CDR3 is TGTGCCAGCAGTTACTCGCCGGCAGGGGGTTTGGGCGAGCAGTACTTC. Residues: CASSYSPAGGLGEQYF.

This chain connects TRBV27 to TRBJ2-7; 10 nucleotides match TRBD2. The CDR3 is made up of 22 amino acids. The V gene end was trimmed by 6 bases and the J gene end by 11 bases; junction bases not matched to a gene: 37. CDR1 and CDR2 from the germline V gene are MNHEY and SMNVEV (reference sequence). Written as DNA, the CDR3 is TGTGCCAGCAGGCCTTTAGCAGGGGGCTCTGTCGGAGCGGGAGGGCTACTTAAGTTGGAGTACTTC. Translation: CASRPLAGGSVGAGGLLKLEYF.

The chain is built from TRBV9 and TRBJ2-2; no definite D call. CDR3 length equals 14 residues. Trimming pared 0 bases from V and 6 bases from J, leaving 9 bases between. Germline loops: CDR1 SGDLS, CDR2 YYNGEE. The CDR3 loop reads CASSVVESAGELFF. CDR3 DNA: TGTGCCAGCAGCGTAGTTGAAAGCGCCGGGGAGCTGTTTTTT.

The chain has TRBV12-5 and TRBJ1-1, with TRBD1 identical over 7 bases. This CDR3 has 12 residues. CDR1 is LGHNT and CDR2 is FRNRAP in the germline V gene. V lost 5 bases to trimming and J lost 9 bases; unmatched junction nucleotides: 6. CDR3 sequence (DNA): TGTGCTAGTGGTGGGGACAGCGAGCAAGCTTTCTTT. Translated, it gives CASGGDSEQAFF.

This clone has only one observation. The chain employs TRBV9 and TRBJ1-1; TRBD1 aligns across 7 bases. Germline CDR1 is SGDLS and CDR2 is YYNGEE. This CDR3 is 16 amino acids long. The V and J ends lost 0 bases and 0 bases, in that order; junction bases with no gene match: 5. For the CDR3, the DNA is TGTGCCAGCAGCGTAGCGGCACAGGGGTTGAACACTGAAGCTTTCTTT. This translates into CASSVAAQGLNTEAFF.